Detailed here is one TCR beta chain. Antigen: not known. 13 Jbeta primers and 60 Vbeta primers were used for the PCR. Measured with immunoSEQ multiplex PCR; TCRdb has only the in-frame clones, and not every one. The data hold 200,000 or so clones, with 75% to 90% observed a single time. This sample is drawn from a study of cytomegalovirus exposure and HLA in healthy donors. CDR1 is PRHDT and CDR2 is FYEKMQ in the germline V gene (reference sequence). V was trimmed by 5 bases and J by 2 bases, leaving 13 bases between them. The CDR3 is made up of 14 amino acids. Findings of the study overall: For cytomegalovirus status, the classifier reportedly gave diagnoses with high specificity and sensitivity. Most CMV-associated TCR beta chains were later found to appear HLA-restricted.

The sequence derives from a woman younger than 35 in good health and CMV-seronegative. What was sequenced was PBMCs. The rearrangement joins TRBV13 to TRBJ2-7; a weak D match, TRBD1 (6 bases). The chain's CDR3 is CASSPPDSAYEQYF. CDR3 DNA: TGTGCCAGCAGCCCACCGGACAGTGCCTACGAGCAGTACTTC.